These T cell receptor beta chains were read from a single sample in a study of T-cell memory formation after mild COVID-19. In TCRdb, the 5' RACE reads were re-called with MiXCR into one record per CDR3 protein. The sample holds about 58,000 distinct CDR3 sequences, around a quarter seen once. The sequenced sample was PBMCs or a T cell subset sorted from them (not recorded which). The receptors here all came from a man younger than 30 who had mild COVID-19 (a few samples of this study predate the infection). Cell type and time point are not known. CDR3s leave out the opening cysteine and the closing phenylalanine or tryptophan. Clone size is stated in some rows and not others, as once, few, many or a class when expanded.

j_call | v_call | clone_size | cdr3_aa
TRBJ2-1 | TRBV7-2 | many | ASSIRDRGYNEQF
TRBJ2-5 | TRBV20-1 | many | SARRGSNWETQY
TRBJ2-1 | TRBV28 | . | ASSFWAGGHNEQF
TRBJ2-7 | TRBV28 | . | ASSPYGGQGYEQY
TRBJ1-1 | TRBV7-9 | . | ASSEVRGEVTEAF
TRBJ2-3 | TRBV27 | many | ASSLQLGFTDTQY
TRBJ2-3 | TRBV10-3 | few | AISGFGLAGNTDTQY
TRBJ1-2 | TRBV5-1 | . | ASSLEQGAVNYGYT
TRBJ2-3 | TRBV4-1 | . | ASSPQAGSTDTQY
TRBJ2-7 | TRBV20-1 | few | SARTAVSYEQY
TRBJ2-1 | TRBV6-1 | . | ASGQGGNEQF
TRBJ2-1 | TRBV19 | . | ASTEAGGYNEQF
TRBJ1-1 | TRBV7-6 | . | ASSLGKYTEAF
TRBJ2-5 | TRBV4-1 | . | ASSLRKDRQETQY
TRBJ2-3 | TRBV7-3 | few | ASSAAGGTDTQY
TRBJ2-3 | TRBV2 | . | ASSRLVLAGAPSTDTQY
TRBJ2-1 | TRBV5-6 | many | ASSLYESSYNEQF
TRBJ1-2 | TRBV6-5 | few | ASSYVVDDGYT
TRBJ2-7 | TRBV13 | few | ASSWGQIYY
TRBJ2-1 | TRBV20-1 | . | SARYGDNEQF
TRBJ2-7 | TRBV5-5 | . | ASNSRMGRDRATYEQY
TRBJ1-2 | TRBV27 | . | ASSFQGTGEYNGYT